Presented here are 7 T cell receptor beta chains from one specimen sequenced in a study of blood T cell repertoires in COVID-19. Clones were read by immunoSEQ multiplex PCR, and TCRdb kept only the in-frame ones, dropping some. The table shows 200,000 to 250,000 clones, with more than 75% occurring only once. The sample comprised peripheral blood. The receptors were gathered from a woman in her seventies with COVID-19, enrolled during active disease.

V usage is TRBV29-1 and J usage is TRBJ2-7; D is undetermined. V was pared by 0 bases and J by 8 bases, with 11 bases between. The CDR3 is 12 amino acids. Germline CDR1 reads SQVTM; CDR2 reads ANQGSEA. Here the CDR3 DNA reads TGCAGCGTTGAAGACCAAACCAGTAAGCAGTACTTC. Its protein product is CSVEDQTSKQYF.

The chain is built from TRBV6-2 or TRBV6-3 and TRBJ2-1; D might be TRBD2 (6 bases). The length of the CDR3 is 17 residues. Germline loops: CDR1 MNHEY, CDR2 SVGEGT. V was shortened by 5 bases and J by 0 bases, with 17 bases between the two germline ends. The DNA of the CDR3 is TGTGCCAGCAGTACCCCCTTGGGGAGGACCTCCTACAATGAGCAGTTCTTC. It translates to CASSTPLGRTSYNEQFF.

The gene calls are TRBV19 and TRBJ1-1; a possible D gene is TRBD1 (5 bases). Trimming left V 7 bases short and J 5 bases short, with 14 bases between. This CDR3 has 13 residues. Looked up from germline, CDR1 is LNHDA and CDR2 is SQIVND (reference sequence). The CDR3 spells CASMGPGWTEAFF. CDR3 nucleotides: TGTGCCAGTATGGGGCCAGGGTGGACTGAAGCTTTCTTT. Full variable domain (remainder filled in from reference TRBV19 and TRBJ1-1): DGGITQSPKYLFRKEGQNVTLSCEQNLNHDAMYWYRQDPGQGLRLIYYSQIVNDFQKGDIAEGYSVSREKKESFPLTVTSAQKNPTAFYLCASMGPGWTEAFFGQGTRLTVV.

The genes are TRBV2 and TRBJ2-7, with a weak D call TRBD2 (6 bases). The CDR3 has 19 amino acids. CDR1 and CDR2 from the germline V gene are SNHLY and FYNNEI. Trimming shortened V by 6 bases and J by 2 bases, and 29 bases separated the two germline ends. Here the CDR3 reads CASSLLRPGLKNGTYEQYF. For the CDR3, the DNA is TGTGCCAGCAGCCTACTAAGGCCGGGACTCAAAAATGGGACCTACGAGCAGTACTTC.

The gene calls are TRBV20-1 and TRBJ2-7; 7 bases match TRBD1. Germline V gene sequence: CDR1 DFQATT, CDR2 SNEGSKA (reference sequence). The ends lost 3 bases at V and 2 bases at J; junction bases unmatched: 4. The CDR3 runs 13 residues. DNA of the CDR3: TGCAGTGCTAGTCGGGACAGACCCTACGAGCAGTACTTC. It is translated as CSASRDRPYEQYF.

CDR3 in DNA: TGTGCCAGCAGTCAGCAGGGGCTGTTGAGGGAGCAGTACTTC. It specifies CASSQQGLLREQYF. The chain combines TRBV28 with TRBJ2-7, with D possibly being TRBD1 (6 bases). The V gene's germline CDR1 is MDHEN and CDR2 SYDVKM. The CDR3 sequence is 14 residues long. Trimming pared 5 bases from V and 7 bases from J, leaving 18 bases between.

The rearrangement joins TRBV9 to TRBJ1-2; 7 bases match TRBD1. The CDR3 is 14 amino acids. The V segment lost 0 bases and the J segment 4 bases; nucleotides outside the gene matches: 3. Germline V gene data show CDR1 as SGDLS and CDR2 as YYNGEE. The CDR3 loop reads CASSVENRGYGYTF. CDR3 DNA sequence: TGTGCCAGCAGCGTAGAAAACAGGGGCTATGGCTACACCTTC.